This TCR beta chain was obtained from a study of CD8+ T cells in alopecia areata. Study-wide background: People stayed on tofacitinib for 6 to 18 months, then stopped the drug for 6 months.

The V gene end was trimmed by 5 bases and the J gene end by 3 bases; junction bases not matched to a gene: 4. The CDR3 has 14 amino acids. Germline loops: CDR1 SGHNT, CDR2 YYREEE (reference sequence). Regarding this clone: This may arise from a read error, as a much more abundant clone is one base away.

Reverse transcribed after extraction, RNA yielded cDNA as the sequencing template. TCRdb's table, derived via immunoSEQ multiplex PCR, lists solely in-frame clones and lacks some. The sample lists about 250,000 clones; roughly 69% were seen once. The chain joins TRBV5-4 to TRBJ2-3; 9 bases are a match to TRBD1. This TCR was recovered from a human donor with alopecia areata. Sequenced material: CD4+ T cells sorted from blood, taken at week 0. The chain's CDR3 is CASRPGQGTDTQYF. CDR3 DNA sequence: TGTGCCAGCAGGCCGGGACAGGGAACAGATACGCAGTATTTT.